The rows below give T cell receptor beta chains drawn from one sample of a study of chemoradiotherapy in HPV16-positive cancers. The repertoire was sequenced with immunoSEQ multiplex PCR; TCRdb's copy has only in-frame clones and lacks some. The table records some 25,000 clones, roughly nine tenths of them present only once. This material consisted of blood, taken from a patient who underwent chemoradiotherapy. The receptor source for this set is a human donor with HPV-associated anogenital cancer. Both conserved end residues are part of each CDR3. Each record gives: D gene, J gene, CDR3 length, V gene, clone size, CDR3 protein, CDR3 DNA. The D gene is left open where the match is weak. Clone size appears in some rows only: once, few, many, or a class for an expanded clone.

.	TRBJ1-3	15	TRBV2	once	CASRTSRGTGNTIYF	TGTGCCAGCAGGACGAGCAGGGGAACTGGAAACACCATATATTTT
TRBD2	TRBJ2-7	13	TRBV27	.	CASRLAGSYEQYF	TGTGCCAGCAGGTTAGCGGGCTCCTACGAGCAGTACTTC
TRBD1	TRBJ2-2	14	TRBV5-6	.	CASSLDRGTGELFF	TGTGCCAGCAGCCTCGACAGGGGTACCGGGGAGCTGTTTTTT
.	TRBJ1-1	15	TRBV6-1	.	CASSEAGDLGTEAFF	TGTGCCAGCAGTGAAGCGGGGGATTTGGGCACTGAAGCTTTCTTT
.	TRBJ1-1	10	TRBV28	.	CASSSLEAFF	TGTGCCAGCAGTTCCCTTGAAGCTTTCTTT
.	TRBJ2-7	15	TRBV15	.	CATSRVYIGSYEQYF	TGTGCCACCAGCAGAGTATACATAGGCAGCTACGAGCAGTACTTC
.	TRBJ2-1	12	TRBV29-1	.	CSVEDLYNEQFF	TGCAGCGTTGAAGACTTATACAATGAGCAGTTCTTC
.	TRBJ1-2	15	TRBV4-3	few	CASSQDREDNYGYTF	TGCGCCAGCAGCCAAGATCGGGAAGATAACTATGGCTACACCTTC
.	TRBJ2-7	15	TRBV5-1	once	CASSLLGGGPYEQYF	TGCGCCAGCAGCTTGCTAGGGGGAGGGCCCTACGAGCAGTACTTC
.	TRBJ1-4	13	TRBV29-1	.	CSVEGGDSEKLFF	TGCAGCGTTGAAGGTGGAGACAGCGAAAAACTGTTTTTT
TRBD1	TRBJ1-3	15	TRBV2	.	CASSEEQGPRTTIYF	TGTGCCAGCAGTGAGGAACAGGGGCCCCGGACCACCATATATTTT
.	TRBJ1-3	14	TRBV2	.	CASSSDGSGNTIYF	TGTGCCAGCTCATCGGACGGCTCTGGAAACACCATATATTTT
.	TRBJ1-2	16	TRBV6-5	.	CASSYSRGGRGYGYTF	TGTGCCAGCAGTTATAGTCGTGGGGGGCGCGGCTATGGCTACACCTTC
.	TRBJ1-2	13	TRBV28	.	CASSFWAKDGYTF	TGTGCCAGCAGTTTCTGGGCGAAGGATGGCTACACCTTC
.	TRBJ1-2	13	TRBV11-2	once	CASSSSQGYGYTF	TGTGCCAGCAGCAGCTCTCAGGGGTATGGCTACACCTTC
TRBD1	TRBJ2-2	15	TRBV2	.	CASRGQGAMAGELFF	TGTGCCAGCAGGGGCCAGGGGGCTATGGCCGGGGAGCTGTTTTTT
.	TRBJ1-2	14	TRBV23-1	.	CADTAPLRYYGYTF	TGCGCCGATACGGCGCCCTTGAGGTACTATGGCTACACCTTC
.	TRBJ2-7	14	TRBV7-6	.	CASSLETVSYEQYF	TGTGCCAGCAGCTTAGAGACCGTTTCCTACGAGCAGTACTTC
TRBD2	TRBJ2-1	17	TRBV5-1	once	CASSLAPSGRADNEQFF	TGCGCCAGCAGCTTGGCGCCTAGCGGGAGGGCCGACAATGAGCAGTTCTTC
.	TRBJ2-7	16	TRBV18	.	CASSNTQGAMHYEQYF	TGTGCCAGCTCAAATACACAGGGAGCTATGCACTACGAGCAGTACTTC
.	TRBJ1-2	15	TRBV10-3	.	CAIRGEGQGGYGYTF	TGTGCCATCAGGGGCGAGGGCCAGGGAGGTTATGGCTACACCTTC
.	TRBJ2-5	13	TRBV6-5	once	CASAGGVRETQYF	TGTGCCTCCGCAGGGGGGGTGCGAGAGACCCAGTACTTC
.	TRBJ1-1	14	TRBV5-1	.	CASSWGSPNTEAFF	TGCGCCAGCAGCTGGGGGAGCCCGAACACTGAAGCTTTCTTT
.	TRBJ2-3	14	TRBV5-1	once	CASSLAGVADTQYF	TGCGCCAGCAGCTTGGCCGGGGTCGCAGATACGCAGTATTTT
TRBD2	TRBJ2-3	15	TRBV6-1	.	CASSVAGGPTDTQYF	TGTGCCAGCAGTGTAGCGGGAGGGCCGACAGATACGCAGTATTTT
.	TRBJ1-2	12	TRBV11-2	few	CASSPTGYGYTF	TGTGCCAGCAGCCCAACAGGGTATGGCTACACCTTC
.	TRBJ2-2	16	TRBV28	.	CASSFDPLGLPGELFF	TGTGCCAGCAGTTTCGACCCGCTAGGATTGCCCGGGGAGCTGTTTTTT
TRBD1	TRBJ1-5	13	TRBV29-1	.	CSVAGGGDQPQHF	TGCAGCGTAGCGGGAGGGGGCGATCAGCCCCAGCATTTT
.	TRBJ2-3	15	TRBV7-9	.	CASSTTLGSTDTQYF	TGTGCCAGCAGCACGACGCTTGGGAGCACAGATACGCAGTATTTT
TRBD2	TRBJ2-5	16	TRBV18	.	CASSSGTSGTGETQYF	TGTGCCAGCTCGTCCGGGACTAGCGGGACCGGAGAGACCCAGTACTTC
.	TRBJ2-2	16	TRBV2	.	CASSAPAPPNTGELFF	TGTGCCAGCAGTGCGCCCGCCCCCCCGAACACCGGGGAGCTGTTTTTT
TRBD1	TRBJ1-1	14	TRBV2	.	CASRRQGRNTEAFF	TGTGCCAGCAGAAGACAGGGAAGGAACACTGAAGCTTTCTTT
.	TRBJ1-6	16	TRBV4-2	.	CASSQPLRGNTSPLHF	TGTGCCAGCAGCCAACCACTCCGGGGTAACACTTCACCCCTCCACTTT
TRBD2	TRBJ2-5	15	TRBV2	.	CASSPSGGPQETQYF	TGTGCCAGCAGTCCTAGCGGGGGGCCACAAGAGACCCAGTACTTC
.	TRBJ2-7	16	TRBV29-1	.	CSVEAPGWGREYEQYF	TGCAGCGTAGAGGCCCCAGGTTGGGGGCGTGAATACGAGCAGTACTTC
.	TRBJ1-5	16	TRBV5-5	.	CASSPGLKDSNQPQHF	TGTGCCAGCAGCCCTGGCCTAAAGGATAGCAATCAGCCCCAGCATTTT
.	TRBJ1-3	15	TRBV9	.	CASSAGGSSGNTIYF	TGTGCCAGCAGCGCTGGCGGGAGCTCTGGAAACACCATATATTTT
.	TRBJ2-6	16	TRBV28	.	CASSPPRSSGANVLTF	TGTGCCAGCAGTCCCCCCCGGAGCTCTGGGGCCAACGTCCTGACTTTC
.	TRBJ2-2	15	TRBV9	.	CASSRSGANTGELFF	TGTGCCAGCAGCAGGTCGGGGGCGAACACCGGGGAGCTGTTTTTT
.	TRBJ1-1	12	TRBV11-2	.	CASSFNGGEAFF	TGTGCCAGCAGCTTTAATGGGGGGGAGGCTTTCTTT
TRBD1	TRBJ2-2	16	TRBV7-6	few	CASSPLPGQGPGELFF	TGTGCCAGCAGCCCACTTCCTGGACAGGGACCCGGGGAGCTGTTTTTT
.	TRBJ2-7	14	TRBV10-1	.	CASSEWQPDYEQYF	TGCGCCAGCAGTGAGTGGCAGCCGGACTACGAGCAGTACTTC
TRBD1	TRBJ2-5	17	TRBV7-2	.	CASSTNRGMILQETQYF	TGTGCCAGCAGCACAAACAGGGGGATGATTCTCCAAGAGACCCAGTACTTC
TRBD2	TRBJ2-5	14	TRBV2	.	CAGGGDRGQETQYF	TGTGCCGGCGGGGGTGATCGGGGGCAAGAGACCCAGTACTTC
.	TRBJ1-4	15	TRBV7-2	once	CASSLIGGANEKLFF	TGTGCCAGCAGCTTAATAGGGGGGGCTAATGAAAAACTGTTTTTT
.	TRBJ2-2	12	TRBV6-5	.	CASSFYTGELFF	TGTGCCAGCAGTTTTTACACCGGGGAGCTGTTTTTT
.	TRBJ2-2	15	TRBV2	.	CASRGRGRNTGELFF	TGTGCCAGCAGGGGCCGGGGGCGGAACACCGGGGAGCTGTTTTTT
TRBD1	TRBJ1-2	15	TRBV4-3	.	CASSQGQGASDGYTF	TGCGCCAGCAGCCAAGGACAGGGGGCTTCTGATGGCTACACCTTC
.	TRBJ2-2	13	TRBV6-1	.	CASRVTNTGELFF	TGTGCCAGCAGGGTCACGAACACCGGGGAGCTGTTTTTT
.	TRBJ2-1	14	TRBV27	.	CASSLRKDGNEQFF	TGTGCCAGCAGTTTAAGGAAGGATGGGAATGAGCAGTTCTTC
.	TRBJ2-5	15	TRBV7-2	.	CASSLVGSGQETQYF	TGTGCCAGCAGCTTAGTCGGCAGCGGTCAAGAGACCCAGTACTTC
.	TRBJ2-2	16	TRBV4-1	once	CASSQDGGAYTGELFF	TGCGCCAGCAGCCAAGATGGAGGGGCATACACCGGGGAGCTGTTTTTT
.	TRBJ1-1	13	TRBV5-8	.	CASSLGRDTEAFF	TGTGCCAGCAGCTTGGGCAGGGACACTGAAGCTTTCTTT
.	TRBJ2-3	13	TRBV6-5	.	CASSYSGTDTQYF	TGTGCCAGCAGTTACTCAGGGACAGATACGCAGTATTTT
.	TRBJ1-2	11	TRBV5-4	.	CASSLNGVTLF	TGTGCCAGCAGCTTAAACGGGGTCACCCTTTTC
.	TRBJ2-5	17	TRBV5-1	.	CASSLGTASTARETQYF	TGCGCCAGCAGCTTGGGGACCGCGTCAACGGCCCGGGAGACCCAGTACTTC
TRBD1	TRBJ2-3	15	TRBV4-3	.	CASSHALRQGDTQYF	TGCGCCAGCAGCCATGCTCTAAGACAGGGTGATACGCAGTATTTT
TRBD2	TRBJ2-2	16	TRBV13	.	CASSAQLAGAGGELFF	TGTGCCAGCAGCGCCCAACTAGCGGGAGCGGGCGGGGAGCTGTTTTTT
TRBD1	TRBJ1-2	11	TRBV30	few	CAWMDRDGYTF	TGTGCCTGGATGGACAGGGATGGCTACACCTTC